Presented here are 10 T cell receptor beta chains from one specimen sequenced in a study of OX40 agonist ivuxolimab in advanced cancers. Data came from immunoSEQ multiplex PCR; TCRdb stores just in-frame clones and leaves some out. This sample has about 45,000 clones; 85% to 90% occur once, and the top ten carry about 6%. The source material was CD4+ or CD8+ T cells sorted from blood, sampled in a trial of the OX40 agonist ivuxolimab. Every receptor here comes from an adult with an advanced solid tumor such as melanoma, head and neck, liver or kidney cancer.

The count of this clone is one. This sequence joins TRBV28 and TRBJ1-4, with a tentative D call TRBD1 (5 bases). Germline CDR1 and CDR2: MDHEN and SYDVKM. Trimming pared 0 bases from V and 6 bases from J, leaving 14 bases between. There are 16 residues in the CDR3. DNA of the CDR3: TGTGCCAGCAGTTTATGGTCGGGGCAGACGGATGAAAAACTGTTTTTT. This encodes CASSLWSGQTDEKLFF.

The J gene is TRBJ2-2, the V gene TRBV5-1; 11 positions agree with TRBD2. The ends lost 1 base at V and 7 bases at J; junction bases unmatched: 9. The germline V gene has CDR1 SGHRS and CDR2 YFSETQ. The length of the CDR3 is 17 residues. CDR3 in DNA: TGCGCCAGCAGCTTGTCGCTAGCGGGAGGTAATCACGGGGAGCTGTTTTTT. This gives the protein CASSLSLAGGNHGELFF.

V and J are TRBV9 and TRBJ2-7; a weak D match, TRBD2 (6 bases). This CDR3 is 14 amino acids long. V was clipped by 3 bases and J by 3 bases, with 13 bases between them. Germline loops: CDR1 SGDLS, CDR2 YYNGEE. CDR3 amino acids: CASSGGLGHYEQYF. The CDR3, as DNA: TGTGCCAGCAGCGGGGGACTGGGCCACTACGAGCAGTACTTC.

The V and J genes are TRBV11-2 and TRBJ2-7; 8 nucleotides line up with TRBD2. With V trimmed by 3 bases and J by 5 bases, 6 bases remained unmatched. The CDR3 loop spans 14 amino acids. Germline-derived CDR1 and CDR2 are SGHAT and FQNNGV. The CDR3 loop is CASSLGGRLNEQYF. CDR3 DNA: TGTGCCAGCAGCTTGGGCGGGAGGCTGAACGAGCAGTACTTC.

V usage is TRBV5-4 and J usage is TRBJ2-5; 7 positions match TRBD1. Germline assignment: CDR1 SGHNT and CDR2 YYREEE (reference sequence). This CDR3 is built from 15 residues. Trimming at V came to 1 base and at J to 2 bases, leaving 5 bases not matched to a gene. The CDR3 DNA is TGTGCCAGCAGCTTGCTCCGGGACAGACAAGAGACCCAGTACTTC. Translation: CASSLLRDRQETQYF.

The chain recombines TRBV28 with TRBJ1-2, with a weak D call TRBD1 (5 bases). Germline V CDR1 and CDR2: MDHEN, SYDVKM. V was trimmed by 6 bases and J by 3 bases, leaving 5 bases between them. This CDR3 contains 11 residues. As DNA, the CDR3 is TGTGCCAGCAGGGGGGACTATGGCTACACCTTC. It yields the protein CASRGDYGYTF.

The chain joins TRBV18 to TRBJ1-1; 8 positions match TRBD1. The junction had 7 bases not matched to a gene; V was cut back by 4 bases and J by 3 bases. The CDR3 has 15 amino acids. Germline CDR1 and CDR2: KGHSH and LQKENI. The CDR3 spells CASSRNRGGDTEAFF. The CDR3 DNA follows: TGTGCCAGCTCACGAAACAGGGGGGGGGACACTGAAGCTTTCTTT.

J is TRBJ2-3 and V is TRBV19; D could derive from TRBD1 or TRBD2 (5 bases each). V lost 5 bases and J lost 7, with 7 bases in between. The CDR3 contains 11 residues. Germline assignment: CDR1 LNHDA and CDR2 SQIVND (reference sequence). The CDR3 reads CASSWGNTQYF. The CDR3 bases are TGTGCCAGTAGTTGGGGGAATACGCAGTATTTT.

The chain recombines TRBV18 with TRBJ2-5, with D possibly TRBD1 on 6 matching bases. V was pared by 0 bases and J by 2 bases, with 13 bases between. Germline V gene data show CDR1 as KGHSH and CDR2 as LQKENI. The CDR3 length is 16 residues. The CDR3 loop reads CASSPPARRGQETQYF. As DNA, the CDR3 is TGTGCCAGCTCACCACCGGCGCGCAGGGGACAAGAGACCCAGTACTTC.

The gene calls are TRBV5-4 and TRBJ2-1, with D perhaps TRBD2 (6 bases). Germline V CDR1 and CDR2: SGHNT, YYREEE (reference sequence). V was clipped by 4 bases and J by 14 bases, with 22 bases between them. This CDR3 region has 14 residues. The CDR3 reads CASSRGLTGPGEFF. The CDR3 DNA follows: TGTGCCAGCAGCCGTGGACTAACGGGACCGGGCGAGTTCTTC.